This is a list of T cell receptor beta chains from one sample in a study of cytomegalovirus exposure and HLA in healthy donors. Only in-frame clones appear in the TCRdb table, and some are missing; sequencing was by immunoSEQ multiplex PCR. The table lists about 270,000 clones, roughly 70% of them singletons. The sequencing sample was made of PBMCs. These receptors came from a female donor in good health and CMV-seronegative. The CDR3 runs from the conserved cysteine through the conserved F or W. Each record gives: clone size, D gene, V gene, J gene, CDR3 DNA, CDR3 protein. The D gene is left open where the match is weak. Not all rows give a size; the values are once, few, many and, for expanded clones, a class.

.	TRBD1	TRBV11-3	TRBJ1-1	TGTGCCAGCAGCTTAGCAGGGGGTACTGAAGCTTTCTTT	CASSLAGGTEAFF
.	TRBD1	TRBV25-1	TRBJ2-7	TGTGCCAGCAGTTTGTCGGGGACAGCGGCCGGCGAGCAGTACTTC	CASSLSGTAAGEQYF
once	.	TRBV7-9	TRBJ2-1	TGTGCCAGCAGCTTCCCAGGGATTGCCAATGAGCAGTTCTTC	CASSFPGIANEQFF
.	.	TRBV6-1	TRBJ2-2	TGTGCCAGTATGAACACCGGGGAGCTGTTTTTT	CASMNTGELFF
few	.	TRBV7-9	TRBJ2-3	TGTGCCAGCAGCTTTTTAGGGGGATCCACAGATACGCAGTATTTT	CASSFLGGSTDTQYF
.	TRBD1	TRBV19	TRBJ2-1	TGTGCCAGTAGTATCCCCTCTCTAGGACAGGGTAACTACAATGAGCAGTTCTTC	CASSIPSLGQGNYNEQFF
.	TRBD2	TRBV19	TRBJ2-7	TGTGCCAGTAGTACGGGACTAGCTCTCCACGAGCAGTACTTC	CASSTGLALHEQYF
.	.	TRBV2	TRBJ1-2	TGTGCCAGCAGTGATTGGGACACCTATGGCTACACCTTC	CASSDWDTYGYTF
.	.	TRBV10-2	TRBJ2-1	TGCGCCAGCAGGAACAGAGTCTACAATGAGCAGTTCTTC	CASRNRVYNEQFF
.	.	TRBV25-1	TRBJ2-2	TGTGCCAGCAGATCTTTGGACAGCTACACCGGGGAGCTGTTTTTT	CASRSLDSYTGELFF
once	TRBD1	TRBV10-2	TRBJ1-2	TGCGCCAGCATCCCCCGACAGGGGTATGGCTACACCTTC	CASIPRQGYGYTF
.	.	TRBV10-1	TRBJ1-1	TGCGCCAGCAGGGGAGACATTGGACCTGAAGCTTTCTTT	CASRGDIGPEAFF
.	TRBD2	TRBV27	TRBJ2-2	TGTGCCAGCGGTAAAACAGCCGGACCTAGCGGGAGACCCGGGGAGCTGTTTTTT	CASGKTAGPSGRPGELFF
.	.	TRBV29-1	TRBJ2-5	TGCAGCGTTGAGTGGGCTAGCAGCCAAGAGACCCAGTACTTC	CSVEWASSQETQYF
.	.	TRBV18	TRBJ1-3	TGTGCCAGCTCCTTGAATGGACAGACCTCTGGAAACACCATATATTTT	CASSLNGQTSGNTIYF
.	.	TRBV27	TRBJ2-3	TGTGCCAGCAGTTGGGGCGTGGGGACAGATACGCAGTATTTT	CASSWGVGTDTQYF
once	.	TRBV28	TRBJ2-7	TGTGCCAGCATCCCTAGCAAAACCTACGAGCAGTACTTC	CASIPSKTYEQYF
.	.	TRBV7-2	TRBJ2-7	TGTGCCAGCAGCACGGGTTCCTCCTACGAGCAGTACTTC	CASSTGSSYEQYF
.	TRBD2	TRBV10-3	TRBJ2-7	TGTGCCATCAGTGGACTAGCGGGTCCATACGAGCAGTACTTC	CAISGLAGPYEQYF
few	TRBD1	TRBV7-8	TRBJ2-2	TGTGCCAGCAGCCCCGGGACAGCGAACACCGGGGAGCTGTTTTTT	CASSPGTANTGELFF
.	.	TRBV19	TRBJ2-7	TGTGCCAGTAGTATATCGAGGGCGGGGCGATACGAGCAGTACTTC	CASSISRAGRYEQYF
.	TRBD2	TRBV29-1	TRBJ2-7	TGCAGCGTGACAGGGGAATCAACTAGCGGGAGGTACCCCTACGAGCAGTACTTC	CSVTGESTSGRYPYEQYF
few	TRBD1	TRBV6-4	TRBJ2-3	TGTGCCAGCAGTGACCCGGACAGGGCCACAGATACGCAGTATTTT	CASSDPDRATDTQYF
.	.	TRBV28	TRBJ2-7	TGTGCCAGCAGCACCAGGGGATCGGTTAGAGAGCAGTACTTC	CASSTRGSVREQYF
.	.	TRBV2	TRBJ1-2	TGTGCCAGCAGTGATCGAGACAGCGCATCACACTATGGCTACACCTTC	CASSDRDSASHYGYTF
.	TRBD2	TRBV5-4	TRBJ2-7	TGTGCCAGCAGCTTGGCGGGACTAGGCGAGCAGTACTTC	CASSLAGLGEQYF
.	TRBD1	TRBV25-1	TRBJ2-5	TGTGCCAGCAGGGGAACAGGGGGACAAGAGACCCAGTACTTC	CASRGTGGQETQYF
.	.	TRBV27	TRBJ2-7	TGTGCCAGCAGTTTAGACAGACTTGACTCCTACGAGCAGTACTTC	CASSLDRLDSYEQYF
.	TRBD1	TRBV27	TRBJ2-3	TGTGCCAGCAGTTTACAGGGGGCGATAAATTTAGGCCCGGGCACAGATACGCAGTATTTT	CASSLQGAINLGPGTDTQYF
.	.	TRBV12-2	TRBJ2-3	TGTGCAAGTCGCTTAGGCCCAGGTACGCAGTATTTT	CASRLGPGTQYF
.	TRBD2	TRBV4-2	TRBJ2-7	TGTGCCAGCAGCCAACCGACTAGCGGGAGGTCCTACGAGCAGTACTTC	CASSQPTSGRSYEQYF
.	.	TRBV10-2	TRBJ1-1	TGCGCCAGCAGTGGAGAGGCGTGGGACACTGAAGCTTTCTTT	CASSGEAWDTEAFF
.	TRBD2	TRBV5-4	TRBJ2-1	TGTGCCAGCAGAATGTTAGCGGGACCCGCGGAGCAGTTCTTC	CASRMLAGPAEQFF
few	TRBD1	TRBV6-4	TRBJ1-2	TGTGCCAGCAGTGAACAGGGGACGGATGGCTACACCTTC	CASSEQGTDGYTF
.	.	TRBV4-2	TRBJ2-6	TGTGCCAGCAGCCAAGAAATAGTTTTCTCTGGGGCCAACGTCCTGACTTTC	CASSQEIVFSGANVLTF
.	TRBD1	TRBV4-1	TRBJ2-2	TGCGCCAGCAGCCATAGGCGACAGGGGGTTAGTATCGGGGAGCTGTTTTTT	CASSHRRQGVSIGELFF
.	TRBD2	TRBV7-9	TRBJ2-5	TGTTCCAGCCTTACCCGGCGGGGGGACCAAGAGACCCAGTACTTC	CSSLTRRGDQETQYF
.	.	TRBV7-3	TRBJ1-5	TGTGCCAGCAGCCTGACGGGAAGCAATCAGCCCCAGCATTTT	CASSLTGSNQPQHF
.	.	TRBV6-1	TRBJ2-3	TGTGCCAGCAGTGAAAATTCAGAGGCGGGGTCGCAGTATTTT	CASSENSEAGSQYF
.	TRBD2	TRBV7-7	TRBJ2-7	TGTGCTAGCAGGGGACTAGCGGGAATCTCCCACATCTCCTACGAGCAGTACTTC	CASRGLAGISHISYEQYF
.	TRBD1	TRBV4-1	TRBJ2-1	TGCGCCAGCAGCCAAGAGACAGGGGGCTCCTACAATGAGCAGTTCTTC	CASSQETGGSYNEQFF
once	.	TRBV5-1	TRBJ1-2	TGCGCCAGCAGTATAGGCGAGACAACCTATGGCTACACCTTC	CASSIGETTYGYTF
.	TRBD2	TRBV19	TRBJ2-7	TGTGCCAGTAGTTCGGGACTAGCGGCCTACGAGCAGTACTTC	CASSSGLAAYEQYF
.	.	TRBV6-1	TRBJ2-1	TGTGCCCTCGGGGGGAGTCGGGGGCGCTACAATGAGCAGTTCTTC	CALGGSRGRYNEQFF
few	.	TRBV28	TRBJ1-2	TGTGCCAGCAGTCTGATCGGGAGAGGCTACACCTTC	CASSLIGRGYTF
.	TRBD2	TRBV6-6	TRBJ2-3	TGTGCCAGCAGTTACTCAGCGGGAGGAGTAGAGGATACGCAGTATTTT	CASSYSAGGVEDTQYF
.	TRBD1	TRBV29-1	TRBJ2-7	TGCAGCGTCTCCGGGACAGGGGGCTACGAGCAGTACTTC	CSVSGTGGYEQYF
.	.	TRBV7-2	TRBJ2-7	TGTGCCAGCAGCTCCACAACCGGGACACTCAGACCCTACGAGCAGTACTTC	CASSSTTGTLRPYEQYF
.	TRBD1	TRBV10-3	TRBJ2-7	TGTGCCATCAGTGGAGGGAACAGGGGCTACGAGCAGTACTTC	CAISGGNRGYEQYF
.	TRBD1	TRBV9	TRBJ2-6	TGTGCCAGCAGCGTAGATGGTTCTCAGGGGGCGATTGCGGCTTTC	CASSVDGSQGAIAAF
.	.	TRBV7-9	TRBJ2-1	TGTGCCAGCAGCCCTAAGACAGCCGCGAACCTCAATGAGCAGTTCTTC	CASSPKTAANLNEQFF
.	.	TRBV19	TRBJ2-7	TGTGCCAGTAGTCGGGAGCTCAGCTACGAGCAGTACTTC	CASSRELSYEQYF
.	TRBD2	TRBV30	TRBJ2-1	TGTGCCTGGAGTCTGACTAGCGGATACAATGAGCAGTTCTTC	CAWSLTSGYNEQFF
.	.	TRBV5-1	TRBJ1-4	TGCGCCAGCAGCTTGGAGTCAGCTAATGAAAAACTGTTTTTT	CASSLESANEKLFF